These 22 T cell receptor beta chains were all obtained from the same sample, sequenced in a study of shared clonotypes between healthy human individuals (dated by TCRdb to 2019 to 2021). CD8 naive samples consisted of CD45RO-negative cells that were positively selected for CCR7, yielding a CD45RA+CCR7+ population without TemRA cells. Library preparation used the immunoSEQ multiplex PCR assay. TCRdb stores this immuneACCESS table with in-frame sequences only. Part of the clones is absent; in the studies checked, under half of the shortfall reflects unresolved V genes, and no reason is known for the rest. The sample profile shows about 600,000 clones; roughly 96% of them were found once. Clones ranked in the top ten supply around 0.097% of the sample. The sample consisted of naive CD8+ T cells sorted from blood. The label giving this sample's cell subset or site can be read as: CD45RA+CCR7+. These receptors originate from a woman aged 25-40 years in good health.

The genes are TRBV4-2 and TRBJ2-7, with 10 nucleotides matching TRBD2. CDR1 LGHNA and CDR2 YNFKEQ come from the germline V gene. Trimming cost V 1 base and J 3 bases; bases outside gene matches: 3. CDR3 length: 15 amino acids. The CDR3 DNA sequence: TGTGCCAGCAGCCAAGCCCGGACTAGCGGCTACGAGCAGTACTTC. This encodes CASSQARTSGYEQYF.

This chain joins TRBV2 and TRBJ2-3, with a possible D match to TRBD1 (5 bases). The germline V gene has CDR1 SNHLY and CDR2 FYNNEI. V shed 6 bases and J shed 5 bases, with 9 bases lying between them. The CDR3 is 12 residues long. CDR3 sequence (DNA): TGTGCCAGCAGCCCCGACAGAGATACGCAGTATTTT. It yields the protein CASSPDRDTQYF.

This chain joins TRBV28 and TRBJ2-7; TRBD2 matches at 7 bases. This CDR3 comprises 16 residues. Germline V gene sequence: CDR1 MDHEN, CDR2 SYDVKM. Unmatched junction bases numbered 12, after V lost 2 bases and J lost 5 bases. DNA for the CDR3: TGTGCCAGCAGTTTAGGGGCGGGAGCCCCCTGGGACGAGCAGTACTTC. Its protein product is CASSLGAGAPWDEQYF.

Worth noting for this clone: The sample has other DNA sequences that encode this CDR3 too. The chain links TRBV27 to TRBJ2-1; 13 nucleotides agree with TRBD2. The CDR3 consists of 15 residues. In germline, CDR1 is MNHEY, CDR2 SMNVEV (reference sequence). V shed 6 bases and J 5 bases; nucleotides not matched to a gene: 4. Here the CDR3 reads CASSPGLAGHNEQFF. In nucleotides, the CDR3 is TGTGCCAGCAGCCCGGGACTAGCGGGACACAATGAGCAGTTCTTC.

The CDR3 loop is CSVARTSGKADTQYF. In DNA, the CDR3 is TGCAGCGTCGCCCGGACTAGCGGGAAGGCAGATACGCAGTATTTT. This chain joins TRBV29-1 and TRBJ2-3, with TRBD2 matching 12 bases. Per the germline V gene, CDR1 is SQVTM and CDR2 is ANQGSEA. This CDR3 region has 15 residues. The V segment lost 6 bases and the J segment 4 bases; nucleotides outside the gene matches: 8.

V gene TRBV6-1 combines with J gene TRBJ2-1; 7 bases are a match to TRBD2. This CDR3 is 16 amino acids long. Germline V CDR1 and CDR2: MNHNS, SASEGT. V shed 1 base and J 5 bases; nucleotides not matched to a gene: 8. For the CDR3, the DNA is TGTGCCAGCAGTGAAGACCCAGCGGGACCTCACAATGAGCAGTTCTTC. It specifies CASSEDPAGPHNEQFF.

The CDR3 protein is CASSLESLSNEQFF. CDR3 in DNA: TGCGCCAGCAGCTTGGAATCCCTGAGTAATGAGCAGTTCTTC. This chain uses TRBV5-1 with TRBJ2-1; D not certain. The CDR3 spans 14 residues. Germline V gene data show CDR1 as SGHRS and CDR2 as YFSETQ. V was clipped by 0 bases and J by 7 bases, with 11 bases between them.

The table lists this clone with a few counts. The genes are TRBV7-9 and TRBJ1-2, with D unclear. The CDR3 consists of 11 residues. Germline CDR1 reads SEHNR; CDR2 reads FQNEAQ (reference sequence). The CDR3 region is CAFGVGYGYTF. The CDR3, as DNA: TGTGCTTTCGGGGTAGGATATGGCTACACCTTC.

The V call is TRBV10-2, the J call TRBJ1-1; D possibly corresponds to TRBD1 (6 bases). CDR3 size: 13 residues. Trimming removed 6 bases from V and 5 bases from J, with 13 bases in between. Germline CDR1 is WSHSY and CDR2 is SAAADI. The CDR3 reads CASREQGWTEAFF. In DNA form, the CDR3 reads TGCGCCAGCAGAGAACAGGGCTGGACTGAAGCTTTCTTT.

V and J are TRBV5-1 and TRBJ2-1; TRBD2 matches 11 bases. Germline V CDR1 and CDR2: SGHRS, YFSETQ. J lost 6 bases, V lost 5 bases, and 4 bases had no gene match. This CDR3 comprises 14 residues. Here the CDR3 reads CASRLAGDGNEQFF. DNA of the CDR3: TGCGCCAGCAGACTAGCGGGAGATGGCAATGAGCAGTTCTTC.

The V and J genes are TRBV27 and TRBJ1-1; no firm D call. The V gene's germline CDR1 is MNHEY and CDR2 SMNVEV (reference sequence). The CDR3 is 14 residues long. With 6 bases removed from V and 4 bases from J, the gap between germline ends came to 15 bases. The CDR3 loop is CASSLVAAGTEAFF. CDR3 in DNA: TGTGCCAGCAGCCTCGTTGCGGCGGGCACTGAAGCTTTCTTT.

J is TRBJ2-7 and V is TRBV27; 10 bases agree with TRBD1. The CDR3 length is 14 residues. Germline trimming cut 5 bases from V and 6 bases from J; bases unmatched to any gene: 7. The germline V gene has CDR1 MNHEY and CDR2 SMNVEV (reference sequence). The CDR3 loop is CASSDRDRGVEQYF. The CDR3 DNA reads as TGTGCCAGCAGTGACCGGGACAGGGGAGTCGAGCAGTACTTC.

J is TRBJ2-7 and V is TRBV7-9; 7 nucleotides line up with TRBD1. The CDR3 totals 16 residues. J gave up 4 bases and V 0 bases, and 9 bases lay outside the gene matches. Germline V gene lookup returns CDR1 SEHNR and CDR2 FQNEAQ (reference sequence). The CDR3 DNA sequence: TGTGCCAGCAGCTTAGCGTACGGGACAGCCCTTTACGAGCAGTACTTC. It is translated as CASSLAYGTALYEQYF.

This chain links TRBV10-1 with TRBJ2-1; D is perhaps TRBD1 or TRBD2 (6 bases each). The V gene lost 3 bases and the J gene lost 7 bases, with 13 bases spanning the gap. This CDR3 region has 14 residues. The V gene's germline CDR1 is WNHNN and CDR2 SYGVQD (reference sequence). The CDR3 coding sequence is TGCGCCAGCAGTGAATCGGGGGCGGGAAATGAGCAGTTCTTC. This gives the protein CASSESGAGNEQFF.

The chain employs TRBV2 and TRBJ2-1; D gene uncertain. This CDR3 has 11 residues. V lost 5 bases to trimming and J lost 8 bases, with 7 bases between them. CDR1 and CDR2 (germline): SNHLY, FYNNEI. The chain's CDR3 is CASSPADEQFF. The CDR3 bases are TGTGCCAGCAGTCCCGCGGATGAGCAGTTCTTC.

The chain couples TRBV16 to TRBJ2-1; D perhaps matches TRBD2 (6 bases). The germline V gene encodes CDR1 KGHSY and CDR2 FQNENV. Deletions cut 2 bases from V and 12 bases from J, with 14 bases between. The CDR3 loop spans 13 amino acids. For the CDR3, the DNA is TGTGCCAGCAGCCAAACCGGGACTCTGGGGCAGTTCTTC. Its protein is CASSQTGTLGQFF.

The V gene is TRBV28, the J gene TRBJ1-1; D is unclear. From germline, CDR1 is MDHEN and CDR2 SYDVKM. The CDR3 contains 13 residues. Trimming removed 6 bases from V and 2 bases from J, with 10 bases in between. The CDR3 is CASSLGPNTEAFF. DNA for the CDR3: TGTGCCAGCAGCCTAGGGCCAAACACTGAAGCTTTCTTT.

The J gene is TRBJ2-7, the V gene TRBV4-2, with D unresolved. Trimming took off 3 bases at V and 0 bases at J, with 21 bases between the two ends. The CDR3 is made up of 18 amino acids. Germline CDR1 is LGHNA and CDR2 is YNFKEQ. The CDR3 DNA is TGTGCCAGCAGCCACCACCCTGAGTGGGCGGAGAGCTCCTACGAGCAGTACTTC. This codes for CASSHHPEWAESSYEQYF.

The chain couples TRBV2 to TRBJ2-3, with 7 bases aligning to TRBD2. With 2 bases clipped from V and 3 bases from J, the junction kept 5 bases outside the gene matches. Germline loops: CDR1 SNHLY, CDR2 FYNNEI. This CDR3 is built from 15 residues. The chain's CDR3 is CASSETRTRTDTQYF. The CDR3 DNA reads TGTGCCAGCAGTGAAACCCGGACTAGAACAGATACGCAGTATTTT. Full variable domain (remainder filled in from reference TRBV2 and TRBJ2-3): EPEVTQTPSHQVTQMGQEVILRCVPISNHLYFYWYRQILGQKVEFLVSFYNNEISEKSEIFDDQFSVERPDGSNFTLKIRSTKLEDSAMYFCASSETRTRTDTQYFGPGTRLTVL.

In regard to this clone: Other DNA sequences in the sample encode the same CDR3. This chain connects TRBV9 to TRBJ2-5; possibly TRBD2 for D (6 bases). Germline assignment: CDR1 SGDLS and CDR2 YYNGEE. CDR3 length: 12 residues. The germline V and J ends were trimmed by 7 bases and 4 bases, with 11 bases remaining between them. The CDR3 reads CASDRGGETQYF. In nucleotides, the CDR3 is TGTGCCAGCGATAGGGGAGGAGAGACCCAGTACTTC.

Notes on this clone: Additional DNA sequences in this sample encode the identical CDR3. The V gene is TRBV28, the J gene TRBJ2-7, with D possibly TRBD1 on 6 matching bases. This CDR3 contains 13 residues. Germline V gives CDR1 MDHEN, CDR2 SYDVKM. Trimming stripped 4 bases from V and 2 bases from J, with 9 bases between. The CDR3 nucleotides read TGTGCCAGCAGTTCGACAGGTACCTACGAGCAGTACTTC. The encoded protein is CASSSTGTYEQYF.

This clone was recorded once. The genes are TRBV10-3 and TRBJ2-7; TRBD1 aligns across 7 bases. The ends lost 4 bases at V and 5 bases at J; junction bases unmatched: 5. This CDR3 spans 13 amino acids. Germline values: CDR1 ENHRY, CDR2 SYGVKD. The CDR3 DNA is TGTGCCATCAGTGGGGGACAGAGTAACGAGCAGTACTTC. Its protein product is CAISGGQSNEQYF.